The 30 T cell receptor beta chains below all came from one sample that was sequenced in a study of molecular identifiers for immune sequencing clone quantification. TCRdb itself ran the PCR reads through MiXCR, one entry per CDR3 protein. The sample consists of 6,000 to 7,000 distinct CDR3 sequences, under 20% of them appearing once. The sequenced sample consisted of naive CD8+ T cells from blood, with Jurkat cell RNA spiked in. Subset: FACS-sorted CD8+CD4-CCR7+CD45RA+ naive T cells. Receptor source: a human donor in good health. Some libraries in this study had Jurkat cell RNA spiked in.

At least ten counts were recorded for this clonotype. The chain employs TRBV5-6 and TRBJ1-5; D uncertain. CDR3 length equals 14 residues. Looked up from germline, CDR1 is SGHDT and CDR2 is YYEEEE. V was clipped by 1 base and J by 4 bases, with 9 bases between them. CDR3: CASSLYIGNQPQHF. DNA for the CDR3: TGTGCCAGCAGCTTGTATATCGGGAATCAGCCCCAGCATTTT.

As concerns this clonotype: Just one base apart from a much larger clone, this may be a read error. The final CDR3 position lacks the conserved phenylalanine or tryptophan, pointing to a likely read error. This chain joins TRBV30 and TRBJ1-2; 9 nucleotides match TRBD1. Germline V gene data show CDR1 as GTSNPN and CDR2 as SVGIG (reference sequence). V trimming: 8 bases; J trimming: 8 bases; junction bases outside the gene matches: 6. The CDR3 has 11 amino acids. CDR3 in DNA: TGTGCCCTACAGGGGGCGGGGGGCTACACCCTC. Translated: CALQGAGGYTL.

By its share, this clonotype is medium-sized (0.01 to 0.1%). V is TRBV7-9 and J is TRBJ2-3; the D is unclear. The V gene lost 5 bases and the J gene lost 11 bases, with 17 bases spanning the gap. The CDR3 runs to 13 residues. CDR1 SEHNR and CDR2 FQNEAQ come from the germline V gene (reference sequence). In nucleotides, the CDR3 is TGTGCCAGCAGCCCCGACTGGTCAACCGGGCAGTATTTT. Its protein product is CASSPDWSTGQYF.

This clonotype was seen repeatedly, ten times or more. The rearrangement uses TRBV5-1 and TRBJ1-1; D gene uncertain. Germline CDR1 is SGHRS and CDR2 is YFSETQ. CDR3 length: 11 amino acids. With 0 bases removed from V and 7 bases from J, the gap between germline ends came to 4 bases. The CDR3: CASSLGFEAFF. In nucleotides, the CDR3 is TGCGCCAGCAGCTTGGGCTTTGAAGCTTTCTTT.

By frequency in the sample, this clonotype is medium-sized. The chain is built from TRBV27 and TRBJ2-3; D remains ambiguous. CDR3 size: 13 residues. V lost 5 bases and J lost 5, with 11 bases in between. Germline loops: CDR1 MNHEY, CDR2 SMNVEV (reference sequence). CDR3 in amino acids: CASSIRWGDTQYF. The CDR3, as DNA: TGTGCCAGCAGTATCCGCTGGGGAGATACGCAGTATTTT.

This clonotype is medium-sized (0.01 to 0.1%) by share. The chain joins TRBV29-1 to TRBJ2-3; 7 positions match TRBD2. Germline lookup yields CDR1 SQVTM and CDR2 ANQGSEA. Trimming removed 5 bases from V and 0 bases from J; junction bases left unmatched: 8. CDR3 length: 15 amino acids. The CDR3 sequence: CSVLLAEVSTDTQYF. CDR3 coding DNA: TGCAGCGTTCTGCTAGCGGAGGTTAGCACAGATACGCAGTATTTT.

This clonotype qualifies as medium-sized. The chain uses TRBV29-1 and TRBJ2-3; perhaps TRBD2 as D (7 bases). The CDR3 covers 16 residues. The V gene's germline CDR1 is SQVTM and CDR2 ANQGSEA. Trimming removed 0 bases at V and 1 base at J, with 14 bases between. The CDR3 DNA reads TGCAGCGTTGAAGATGGGGGGGGCCACCGCACAGATACGCAGTATTTT. Its translation is CSVEDGGGHRTDTQYF.

CDR3: CASSFRSSGGGGGLEQYF. The CDR3 DNA follows: TGTGCCAGCAGTTTTCGTAGTAGCGGGGGGGGGGGGGGGCTCGAGCAGTACTTC. The rearrangement links TRBV28 to TRBJ2-7; 11 positions match TRBD2. The CDR3 has 18 residues. J gave up 6 bases and V 3 bases, and 16 bases lay outside the gene matches. Germline V lookup: CDR1 MDHEN, CDR2 SYDVKM.

This clonotype is medium-sized (0.01 to 0.1%) in the sample. The chain uses TRBV4-3 and TRBJ1-3; D is undetermined. CDR3 length equals 15 residues. Germline CDR1 and CDR2: LGHNA and YSLEER. V was trimmed by 5 bases and J by 0 bases, leaving 11 bases between them. The CDR3 DNA sequence: TGCGCCAGCAGCGTGGGCAGAAACTCTGGAAACACCATATATTTT. Amino acids: CASSVGRNSGNTIYF.

The chain uses TRBV7-9 and TRBJ2-1, with TRBD2 matching 8 bases. V was clipped by 0 bases and J by 9 bases; unmatched bases: 10. Germline CDR1 and CDR2: SEHNR and FQNEAQ (reference sequence). CDR3 size: 16 residues. The CDR3 sequence: CASSLALSGSRGEQFF. For the CDR3, the DNA is TGTGCCAGCAGCTTAGCGCTCAGCGGGAGTCGCGGTGAGCAGTTCTTC.

By frequency in the sample, this clonotype is medium-sized (0.01 to 0.1%). This rearrangement joins TRBV3-1 to TRBJ2-3; 13 nucleotides agree with TRBD2. Unmatched junction bases numbered 11, after V lost 5 bases and J lost 6 bases. Germline values: CDR1 LGHDT, CDR2 YNNKEL (reference sequence). The CDR3 loop spans 17 amino acids. CDR3 sequence: CASSEATSGGASDTQYF. The DNA of the CDR3 is TGTGCCAGCAGCGAAGCTACTAGCGGGGGGGCCTCGGATACGCAGTATTTT.

This clonotype rates as medium-sized (0.01 to 0.1%). This chain joins TRBV20-1 and TRBJ2-1, with D perhaps matching TRBD1 or TRBD2 (5 bases each). The CDR3 length is 15 residues. V was cut by 6 bases and J by 1 base, with 16 bases left in between. Germline V gives CDR1 DFQATT, CDR2 SNEGSKA (reference sequence). CDR3 sequence: CSARGTEESYNEQFF. The CDR3 region has the DNA TGCAGTGCCCGAGGGACGGAAGAGTCCTACAATGAGCAGTTCTTC.

This clonotype was detected only a few times. The chain uses TRBV7-9 and TRBJ1-5; no definite D call. The ends were cut back, 4 bases at V and 5 bases at J, with 15 bases in the middle. CDR1 and CDR2 from the germline V gene are SEHNR and FQNEAQ (reference sequence). The CDR3 is 15 residues long. CDR3 loop: CASSSGGETHQPQHF. In DNA form, the CDR3 reads TGTGCCAGCAGCTCAGGCGGGGAAACCCATCAGCCCCAGCATTTT. The whole variable domain, remainder taken from reference TRBV7-9 and TRBJ1-5, is DTGVSQNPRHKITKRGQNVTFRCDPISEHNRLYWYRQTLGQGPEFLTYFQNEAQLEKSRLLSDRFSAERPKGSFSTLEIQRTEQGDSAMYLCASSSGGETHQPQHFGDGTRLSIL.

The table lists this clonotype with a count of one. Since a much larger clone is just one base distant, this may be a read error. Likely a read error: the CDR3 ends without its conserved phenylalanine or tryptophan. The CDR3 protein is CATSDGEGEQYL. Written as DNA, the CDR3 is TGTGCCACCAGTGATGGCGAGGGCGAGCAGTACCTC. The chain joins TRBV24-1 to TRBJ2-7, with D tentatively TRBD2 (5 bases). The V and J ends lost 3 bases and 6 bases respectively, with 8 bases between them. The CDR3 is 12 amino acids. CDR1 and CDR2 from the germline V gene are KGHDR and SFDVKD.

This clonotype is deemed medium-sized. The chain couples TRBV5-1 to TRBJ2-5; 7 bases fit TRBD1. Germline values: CDR1 SGHRS, CDR2 YFSETQ. The CDR3 is 14 amino acids. The ends lost 5 bases at V and 2 bases at J; junction bases unmatched: 6. Here the CDR3 DNA reads TGCGCCAGCAGATCGGGACAGAGTCAAGAGACCCAGTACTTC. It codes for CASRSGQSQETQYF.

A remark on this clonotype: A much more abundant neighbour one base away suggests this may be a read error. The chain employs TRBV2 and TRBJ2-3; D possibly corresponds to TRBD2 (5 bases). V was shortened by 7 bases and J by 5 bases, with 16 bases between the two germline ends. Per germline, CDR1 SNHLY and CDR2 FYNNEI. The CDR3 is 14 amino acids. CDR3 DNA sequence: TGTGCCAGCACCCTTGGGCCGGGGATAGATACGCAGTATTTT. Amino acids: CASTLGPGIDTQYF.

V and J are TRBV7-9 and TRBJ2-3; no reliable D call. This CDR3 region has 13 residues. Deletions cut 4 bases from V and 4 bases from J, with 9 bases between. From germline, CDR1 is SEHNR and CDR2 FQNEAQ (reference sequence). CDR3 residues: CASSSALADTQYF. Here the CDR3 DNA reads TGTGCCAGCAGCTCGGCTTTGGCAGATACGCAGTATTTT. Filled out from reference TRBV7-9 and TRBJ2-3, the complete variable domain reads DTGVSQNPRHKITKRGQNVTFRCDPISEHNRLYWYRQTLGQGPEFLTYFQNEAQLEKSRLLSDRFSAERPKGSFSTLEIQRTEQGDSAMYLCASSSALADTQYFGPGTRLTVL.

By sample share, this clonotype is medium-sized (0.01 to 0.1%). The chain joins TRBV27 to TRBJ2-7, with D possibly called TRBD1 or TRBD2 (5 bases each). CDR3 size: 13 residues. The germline V gene has CDR1 MNHEY and CDR2 SMNVEV (reference sequence). Trimming removed 6 bases at V and 1 base at J, with 10 bases between. CDR3: CASSTGPSYEQYF. CDR3 coding DNA: TGTGCCAGCAGCACGGGGCCATCCTACGAGCAGTACTTC.

This clonotype was counted a single time. The chain is built from TRBV2 and TRBJ1-2; 8 bases are shared with TRBD1. Trimming removed 6 bases from V and 3 bases from J; junction bases left unmatched: 9. From germline, CDR1 is SNHLY and CDR2 FYNNEI. The CDR3 extends over 15 amino acids. Written as DNA, the CDR3 is TGTGCCAGCAGGGGGGGACAGGAAGTGTACTATGGCTACACCTTC. Encoded protein: CASRGGQEVYYGYTF.

By its share, this clonotype is medium-sized. The chain combines TRBV12-3 or TRBV12-4 with TRBJ1-5; D call uncertain. The CDR3 totals 14 residues. The germline V and J ends were trimmed by 6 bases and 4 bases, with 13 bases remaining between them. The CDR3 protein is CASSPGETNQPQHF. The CDR3 DNA reads TGTGCCAGCAGCCCTGGGGAGACTAATCAGCCCCAGCATTTT.

The chain is built from TRBV4-3 and TRBJ2-7; the D gene is possibly TRBD1 (5 bases). From germline, CDR1 is LGHNA and CDR2 YSLEER. V was pared by 0 bases and J by 4 bases, with 13 bases between. The CDR3 runs to 15 residues. The CDR3 sequence: CASSQDLRQSYEQYF. As DNA, the CDR3 is TGCGCCAGCAGCCAAGATTTGAGACAGAGTTACGAGCAGTACTTC.

About this clonotype: A single base separates this from a much larger clone, so it may be a read error. The rearrangement joins TRBV19 to TRBJ2-6; maybe TRBD1 (6 bases). Germline V lookup: CDR1 LNHDA, CDR2 SQIVND (reference sequence). This CDR3 has 13 residues. CDR3 bases: TGTGCCAGTAGTATTTCAGGGGCCAACGTCCCGACTTTC. Translation: CASSISGANVPTF.

This clonotype is classed as medium-sized. CDR3 nucleotides: TGTGCCAGCAGTCCCCTCGAGGGAGGATTTGCTGGGGCCAACGTCCTGACTTTC. Amino acids: CASSPLEGGFAGANVLTF. The chain uses TRBV6-2 or TRBV6-3 and TRBJ2-6, with a tentative D call TRBD2 (6 bases). V was cut by 5 bases and J by 2 bases, with 19 bases left in between. From germline, CDR1 is MNHEY and CDR2 SVGEGT. The CDR3 runs to 18 residues.

As to this clonotype: A read error is possible here, since a much larger clone lies one base away. The gene calls are TRBV20-1 and TRBJ2-2, with D perhaps matching TRBD2 (5 bases). This CDR3 is 12 amino acids long. Germline V CDR1 and CDR2: DFQATT, SNEGSKA (reference sequence). Here the CDR3 DNA reads TGCAGTGCCCCTACGGAGACCGGGGAGCTGTCTTTT. Its protein is CSAPTETGELSF.

The CDR3 DNA sequence: TGTGCCAGCAGTTCCGCTAACTCTGTCTACACCTTC. Its protein product is CASSSANSVYTF. The chain couples TRBV12-3 or TRBV12-4 to TRBJ1-2; D not certain. The CDR3 covers 12 residues. V dropped 4 bases and J dropped 10 bases, with 13 bases sitting between them.

CDR3 in DNA: TGTGCCAGCAGCCACTCGAGCGCAGATACGCAGTATTTT. This codes for CASSHSSADTQYF. J is TRBJ2-3 and V is TRBV7-9; D is uncertain. The CDR3 sequence is 13 residues long. The V gene lost 5 bases and the J gene lost 4 bases, with 10 bases spanning the gap. Germline V gene data show CDR1 as SEHNR and CDR2 as FQNEAQ (reference sequence). The whole variable domain, remainder taken from reference TRBV7-9 and TRBJ2-3, is DTGVSQNPRHKITKRGQNVTFRCDPISEHNRLYWYRQTLGQGPEFLTYFQNEAQLEKSRLLSDRFSAERPKGSFSTLEIQRTEQGDSAMYLCASSHSSADTQYFGPGTRLTVL.

Within the sample, this clonotype is medium-sized. One end of the junction is discordant with germline, which a read error may explain. The chain recombines TRBV7-9 with TRBJ2-5; D not certain. CDR1 and CDR2 from the germline V gene are SEHNR and FQNEAQ (reference sequence). The CDR3 is made up of 10 amino acids. The CDR3: CASSLASQDF. DNA of the CDR3: TGTGCCAGCAGCTTAGCGTCGCAGGACTTC.

Concerning this clonotype itself: A read error is possible here, since a much larger clone lies one base away. The V call is TRBV7-3, the J call TRBJ2-5; D remains ambiguous. CDR3 length: 15 residues. Germline CDR1 reads SGHTA; CDR2 reads FQGTGA. The V end lost 3 bases, the J end lost 5 bases, and 16 bases lay between the germline ends. The CDR3 DNA sequence: TGTGCCAGCAGCTTGGGCGGAGACCTCCAGGAGACCCAGTACTTC. Protein product: CASSLGGDLQETQYF.

By sample share, this clonotype is medium-sized. The J gene is TRBJ2-3, the V gene TRBV6-6; 12 bases match TRBD2. V lost 7 bases, J lost 0 bases, and 8 bases stayed unmatched. The CDR3 contains 17 residues. Germline assignment: CDR1 MNHNY and CDR2 SVGAGI (reference sequence). This chain's CDR3 is CASKALAGGGSTDTQYF. In DNA, the CDR3 is TGTGCCAGCAAGGCCCTAGCGGGGGGGGGTAGCACAGATACGCAGTATTTT.

This clonotype is labeled medium-sized. V is TRBV21-1 and J is TRBJ1-1. TRBV21-1 is a pseudogene locus. The CDR3 spans 18 residues. CDR3 residues: CASSKGQGEVVRDTEAFF. CDR3 DNA sequence: TGTGCCAGCAGCAAAGGGCAGGGTGAAGTAGTTCGAGACACTGAAGCTTTCTTT.